These 28 T cell receptor beta chains share one sample of origin, sequenced in a study of regulatory T cells in long-lasting Graves disease (dated by TCRdb to the early 2020s). Libraries were prepared through multiplex PCR. Sequenced on an Illumina HiSeq 4000. TCR beta libraries were built with iRepertoire HTBI primers and Arm-PCR amplification of CDR3 regions. In-frame beta chains were kept once TCRdb had trimmed the public reads at Q25 with fastp and called clones with MiXCR. Every distinct CDR3 protein forms one entry, paired with its most common genes and DNA. The sample table shows about 460,000 distinct CDR3 sequences, and approximately 22% are seen once. In total, the top ten clones hold less than 15% of the sample. Per the publication, the time point label means: persistent/refractory GD, antithyroid drugs over 5 years with positive TRAb. RNA was extracted from PBMCs in TRIzol for both TCR sequencing and RNA sequencing.

Sample: peripheral blood mononuclear cells (PBMCs), taken when the disease was refractory, from a patient treated with antithyroid drugs. All receptors come from a female donor with Graves disease.

This clonotype was detected ten times or more. This sequence joins TRBV28 and TRBJ1-6; no reliable D call. CDR1 is MDHEN and CDR2 is SYDVKM in the germline V gene. The CDR3 loop spans 14 amino acids. The V end lost 4 bases, the J end lost 14 bases, and 18 bases lay between the germline ends. The CDR3 DNA is TGTGCCAGCAGTTCCCCCCGGCCCGTGGAGTCCCTCCACTTT. It is translated as CASSSPRPVESLHF. The variable domain in full, completed from reference TRBV28 and TRBJ1-6, reads DVKVTQSSRYLVKRTGEKVFLECVQDMDHENMFWYRQDPGLGLRLIYFSYDVKMKEKGDIPEGYSVSREKKERFSLILESASTNQTSMYLCASSSPRPVESLHFGNGTRLTVT.

The chain recombines TRBV11-2 with TRBJ2-2; 9 bases align to TRBD2. Trimming took 5 bases from V and 1 from J; bases not matched to a gene: 5. CDR1 and CDR2 (germline): SGHAT, FQNNGV. The CDR3 runs to 16 residues. This CDR3 is CASSQDSGGNTGELFF. The DNA of the CDR3 is TGTGCCAGCAGCCAAGATAGCGGGGGGAACACCGGGGAGCTGTTTTTT.

The sample holds many counts of this clonotype. The chain's CDR3 is CASSMGAAGPMAQYF. The CDR3 DNA reads as TGTGCCAGCAGTATGGGAGCGGCGGGCCCCATGGCCCAGTACTTC. The chain is built from TRBV28 and TRBJ2-5; maybe TRBD2 (5 bases). The CDR3 has 15 residues. The V end was cut by 5 bases, the J end by 9 bases, with 22 bases between. In germline, CDR1 is MDHEN, CDR2 SYDVKM.

The chain links TRBV5-4 to TRBJ1-6; no clear D gene. The germline gives CDR1 SGHNT, CDR2 YYREEE (reference sequence). There are 14 residues in the CDR3. Trimming took off 2 bases at V and 7 bases at J, with 10 bases between the two ends. The CDR3 protein is CASSFSQGNSPLHF. The CDR3, as DNA: TGTGCCAGCAGCTTCAGTCAAGGGAATTCACCCCTCCACTTT.

To note about this clonotype: This may be a read error: a much more frequent sequence differs by one nucleotide. V usage is TRBV7-8 and J usage is TRBJ2-5, with D perhaps matching TRBD1 or TRBD2 (5 bases each). This CDR3 is built from 16 residues. Germline V lookup: CDR1 SGHVS, CDR2 FQNEAQ. DNA of the CDR3: TGTGCCGGCAGCCCCGGGACGGCGGATTCCGTAGAGACCCAGTACTTC. Amino acid sequence: CAGSPGTADSVETQYF.

The rearrangement links TRBV7-2 to TRBJ2-3; D remains unclear. Trimming left V 2 bases short and J 1 base short, with 10 bases between. Germline V gives CDR1 SGHTA, CDR2 FQGNSA. The CDR3 runs 15 residues. CDR3 loop: CASSLLGMGTDTQYF. DNA of the CDR3: TGTGCCAGCAGCTTATTGGGGATGGGCACAGATACGCAGTATTTT.

This rearrangement joins TRBV3-1 to TRBJ1-5; D not certain. From germline, CDR1 is LGHDT and CDR2 YNNKEL (reference sequence). V lost 6 bases, J lost 0 bases, and 18 bases lay in between. The CDR3 spans 17 residues. In nucleotides, the CDR3 is TGTGCCAGCAGACGGACGCCCGACTGGAGTAGCAATCAGCCCCAGCATTTT. Translating gives CASRRTPDWSSNQPQHF.

This clonotype was observed a few times. The genes are TRBV5-5 and TRBJ1-6, with a possible D match to TRBD1 (6 bases). The germline V gene encodes CDR1 SGHKS and CDR2 YYEKEE (reference sequence). The CDR3 runs 19 residues. V lost 0 bases and J lost 7, with 23 bases in between. The CDR3 protein is CASSLEGPRDTDTNSPLHF. Written as DNA, the CDR3 is TGTGCCAGCAGCTTGGAAGGGCCCCGGGACACCGATACAAATTCACCCCTCCACTTT.

This clonotype has just one count. The J gene is TRBJ1-3, the V gene TRBV6-2 or TRBV6-3; TRBD1 aligns across 9 bases. The CDR3 runs 17 residues. V lost 2 bases and J lost 1; bases outside the gene matches: 6. In germline, CDR1 is MNHEY, CDR2 SVGEGT. The CDR3 is CASSYPGQGLSGNTIYF. The CDR3 coding sequence is TGTGCCAGCAGTTACCCGGGACAGGGTCTTTCTGGAAACACCATATATTTT.

This clonotype has more than one count but fewer than ten. The chain carries TRBV11-3 and TRBJ1-1; 7 bases agree with TRBD1. V lost 5 bases to trimming and J lost 4 bases; unmatched junction nucleotides: 7. The CDR3 totals 14 residues. Germline-derived CDR1 and CDR2 are SGHNT and YENEEA. The CDR3, as DNA: TGTGCCAGCAGCCCCGGGACAGTCTCCACTGAAGCTTTCTTT. It is translated as CASSPGTVSTEAFF.

In its sample, this clonotype was seen a few times. V and J are TRBV27 and TRBJ2-2; possibly TRBD1 for D (6 bases). This CDR3 comprises 16 residues. V gave up 4 bases and J gave up 2 bases, with 14 bases separating them. CDR1 and CDR2 (germline): MNHEY, SMNVEV (reference sequence). The CDR3 DNA is TGTGCCAGCAGTTCCGGACAGAATCTAAACACCGGGGAGCTGTTTTTT. This gives the protein CASSSGQNLNTGELFF.

This clonotype was counted between two and nine times. The chain uses TRBV19 and TRBJ1-2, with 7 bases fitting TRBD1. The germline CDR1 and CDR2 sequences are LNHDA and SQIVND (reference sequence). The CDR3 has 15 amino acids. The V gene end was trimmed by 6 bases and the J gene end by 0 bases; junction bases not matched to a gene: 7. CDR3 sequence reads: CASRNNRGANYGYTF. In nucleotides, the CDR3 is TGTGCCAGTAGGAACAACAGGGGAGCTAACTATGGCTACACCTTC.

The V and J genes are TRBV30 and TRBJ2-5, with TRBD2 as a possible D gene (6 bases). V dropped 7 bases and J dropped 2 bases, with 14 bases sitting between them. Germline V lookup: CDR1 GTSNPN, CDR2 SVGIG (reference sequence). This CDR3 comprises 13 residues. CDR3 bases: TGTGCCTACCTGACGGGGACTCAAGAGACCCAGTACTTC. Translation: CAYLTGTQETQYF.

Many counts were recorded for this clonotype. This chain connects TRBV28 to TRBJ1-2; D ambiguous. Looked up from germline, CDR1 is MDHEN and CDR2 is SYDVKM. CDR3 size: 14 residues. The V end lost 2 bases, the J end lost 4 bases, and 11 bases lay between the germline ends. The CDR3 DNA sequence: TGTGCCAGCAGTTTAATGAGCGGGCTCTATGGCTACACCTTC. It is translated as CASSLMSGLYGYTF.

This clonotype was seen many times. This chain links TRBV6-5 with TRBJ2-7, with TRBD2 matching over 9 bases. The CDR3 has 16 amino acids. Germline V gene sequence: CDR1 MNHEY, CDR2 SVGAGI. With V trimmed by 0 bases and J by 2 bases, 5 bases remained unmatched. CDR3 bases: TGTGCCAGCAGTTACTCGTTGGGCGGGAGGGCCTACGAGCAGTACTTC. As protein: CASSYSLGGRAYEQYF.

This clonotype has ten or more counts. The gene calls are TRBV7-9 and TRBJ2-7; 8 bases align to TRBD1. The CDR3 has 15 residues. CDR1 is SEHNR and CDR2 is FQNEAQ in the germline V gene (reference sequence). V dropped 6 bases and J dropped 2; count of bases not matched to a gene: 9. CDR3 residues: CASSFGTGYTYEQYF. The CDR3 nucleotides are TGTGCCAGCAGTTTTGGGACAGGCTACACCTACGAGCAGTACTTC.

Points on this clonotype: A read error is possible here, since a much larger clone lies one base away. CDR3 nucleotides: TGTGCCAGCAGCTTAGAATGGTGGGACCAAGAGACCCAGTACTTC. Translating gives CASSLEWWDQETQYF. V gene TRBV11-2 combines with J gene TRBJ2-5; the D is unclear. This CDR3 has 15 residues. The V and J ends lost 0 bases and 0 bases respectively, with 8 bases between them. Germline-derived CDR1 and CDR2 are SGHAT and FQNNGV. Complete variable domain (other parts from reference TRBV11-2 and TRBJ2-5): EAGVAQSPRYKIIEKRQSVAFWCNPISGHATLYWYQQILGQGPKLLIQFQNNGVVDDSQLPKDRFSAERLKGVDSTLKIQPAKLEDSAVYLCASSLEWWDQETQYFGPGTRLLVL.

This clonotype was picked up many times. The V call is TRBV5-5, the J call TRBJ1-6; D is unclear. The CDR3 spans 17 residues. V was clipped by 0 bases and J by 1 base, with 11 bases between them. The germline CDR1 and CDR2 sequences are SGHKS and YYEKEE (reference sequence). The DNA of the CDR3 is TGTGCCAGCAGCTTGGAGGGCAGTGGATCCTATAATTCACCCCTCCACTTT. Residues: CASSLEGSGSYNSPLHF.

This clonotype was observed a handful of times. The chain recombines TRBV19 with TRBJ2-7; 9 bases are a match to TRBD1. Germline lookup yields CDR1 LNHDA and CDR2 SQIVND (reference sequence). V shed 8 bases, J shed 3 bases, and the junction held 8 bases outside the gene matches. This CDR3 contains 14 residues. CDR3 loop: CASGGQGGNYEQYF. Here the CDR3 DNA reads TGTGCCAGTGGGGGACAGGGAGGCAACTACGAGCAGTACTTC.

This clonotype was counted a few times. The chain uses TRBV19 and TRBJ2-2; TRBD2 matches 10 bases. The J segment lost 0 bases and the V segment lost 0 bases, leaving 1 base of the junction unmatched. The CDR3 is 17 residues long. Germline lookup yields CDR1 LNHDA and CDR2 SQIVND (reference sequence). The CDR3 DNA is TGTGCCAGTAGTATAGATAGCGGGGGGCCGAACACCGGGGAGCTGTTTTTT. This codes for CASSIDSGGPNTGELFF.

With regard to this clonotype: This clone may be a read error of a much larger clone one base away. Lacking the conserved final phenylalanine or tryptophan, this CDR3 likely reflects a read error. The chain combines TRBV29-1 with TRBJ2-7; a weak D match, TRBD2 (8 bases). CDR1 SQVTM and CDR2 ANQGSEA come from the germline V gene. The V end lost 6 bases, the J end lost 3 bases, and 27 bases lay between the germline ends. The CDR3 runs 17 residues. CDR3 in DNA: TGCAGCGTCTCGCGGCCGAGCGGGAGCGACAGGGTCTACGAGCAGTACTCC. It encodes CSVSRPSGSDRVYEQYS.

The chain uses TRBV10-2 and TRBJ2-5; the D gene is possibly TRBD1 (6 bases). CDR3 length equals 13 residues. V was clipped by 0 bases and J by 5 bases, with 7 bases between them. Germline V lookup: CDR1 WSHSY, CDR2 SAAADI. The CDR3 here is CASSESRGETQYF. CDR3 bases: TGCGCCAGCAGTGAGTCGAGGGGGGAGACCCAGTACTTC.

This clonotype has only a few counts. One base away lies a much larger clone, so this may be a sequencing read error. The chain uses TRBV11-3 and TRBJ1-1; D is possibly TRBD1 (5 bases). Germline values: CDR1 SGHNT, CDR2 YENEEA. V shed 7 bases and J shed 4 bases, with 16 bases lying between them. There are 14 residues in the CDR3. CDR3 in amino acids: CASTVQAGGTEAFF. CDR3 DNA: TGTGCCAGCACCGTGCAGGCCGGGGGCACTGAAGCTTTCTTT.

This clonotype has only one observation. This rearrangement joins TRBV25-1 to TRBJ1-5; TRBD1 might be the D (5 bases). CDR3 length: 14 amino acids. In germline, CDR1 is MGHDK, CDR2 SYGVNS. Trimming took off 5 bases at V and 7 bases at J, with 15 bases between the two ends. CDR3 in amino acids: CASSPGGWGQPQHF. The CDR3 DNA reads TGTGCCAGCAGTCCTGGGGGATGGGGGCAGCCCCAGCATTTT.

The sample holds many counts of this clonotype. The chain employs TRBV7-3 and TRBJ1-1, with D hard to call. Trimming took 4 bases from V and 1 from J, leaving 10 bases between them. CDR1 and CDR2 (germline): SGHTA, FQGTGA. CDR3 size: 14 residues. The CDR3 sequence: CASSYGPENTEAFF. The CDR3 DNA sequence: TGTGCCAGCAGCTATGGACCTGAGAACACTGAAGCTTTCTTT.

This clonotype was seen ten or more times. V is TRBV28 and J is TRBJ1-2; D remains ambiguous. The V gene's germline CDR1 is MDHEN and CDR2 SYDVKM. Trimming removed 5 bases from V and 3 bases from J, with 10 bases in between. There are 13 residues in the CDR3. CDR3 sequence reads: CASSPPPDYGYTF. Written as DNA, the CDR3 is TGTGCCAGCAGTCCGCCCCCGGACTATGGCTACACCTTC.

Worth noting for this clonotype: A single base separates this from a much larger clone, so it may be a read error. The chain joins TRBV27 to TRBJ2-7; possible D gene TRBD1, 6 bases. The CDR3 totals 15 residues. The germline V gene has CDR1 MNHEY and CDR2 SMNVEV (reference sequence). CDR3: CVSSLKFRDTYEQYF. The CDR3 region has the DNA TGTGTCAGCAGTTTAAAATTCCGGGACACCTACGAGCAGTACTTC.

This clonotype came up many times. This sequence joins TRBV6-1 and TRBJ1-1; D gene ambiguous. The germline gives CDR1 MNHNS, CDR2 SASEGT. CDR3 length equals 13 residues. The ends were cut back, 7 bases at V and 0 bases at J, with 9 bases in the middle. The CDR3 loop reads CASKGTVNTEAFF. DNA for the CDR3: TGTGCCAGCAAGGGCACAGTGAACACTGAAGCTTTCTTT.